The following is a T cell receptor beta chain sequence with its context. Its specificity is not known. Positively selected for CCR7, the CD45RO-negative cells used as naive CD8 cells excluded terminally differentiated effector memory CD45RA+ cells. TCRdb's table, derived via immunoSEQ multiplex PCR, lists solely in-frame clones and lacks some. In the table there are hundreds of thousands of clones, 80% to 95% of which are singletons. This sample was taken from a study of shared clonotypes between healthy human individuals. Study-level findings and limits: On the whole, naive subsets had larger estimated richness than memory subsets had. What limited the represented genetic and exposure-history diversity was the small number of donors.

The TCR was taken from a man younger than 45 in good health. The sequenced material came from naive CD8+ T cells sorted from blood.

This CDR3 is CATSSERANEQYF. The DNA for the CDR3 is TGTGCCACCAGCAGCGAAAGGGCAAACGAGCAGTACTTC. This sequence joins TRBV15 and TRBJ2-7, with unresolved D. Germline V lookup: CDR1 LNHNV, CDR2 YYDKDF (reference sequence). Trimming pared 3 bases from V and 5 bases from J, leaving 11 bases between. This CDR3 has 13 residues. The variable domain in full, with the rest retrieved from reference TRBV15 and TRBJ2-7, is DAMVIQNPRYQVTQFGKPVTLSCSQTLNHNVMYWYQQKSSQAPKLLFHYYDKDFNNEADTPDNFQSRRPNTSFCFLDIRSPGLGDTAMYLCATSSERANEQYFGPGTRLTVT.